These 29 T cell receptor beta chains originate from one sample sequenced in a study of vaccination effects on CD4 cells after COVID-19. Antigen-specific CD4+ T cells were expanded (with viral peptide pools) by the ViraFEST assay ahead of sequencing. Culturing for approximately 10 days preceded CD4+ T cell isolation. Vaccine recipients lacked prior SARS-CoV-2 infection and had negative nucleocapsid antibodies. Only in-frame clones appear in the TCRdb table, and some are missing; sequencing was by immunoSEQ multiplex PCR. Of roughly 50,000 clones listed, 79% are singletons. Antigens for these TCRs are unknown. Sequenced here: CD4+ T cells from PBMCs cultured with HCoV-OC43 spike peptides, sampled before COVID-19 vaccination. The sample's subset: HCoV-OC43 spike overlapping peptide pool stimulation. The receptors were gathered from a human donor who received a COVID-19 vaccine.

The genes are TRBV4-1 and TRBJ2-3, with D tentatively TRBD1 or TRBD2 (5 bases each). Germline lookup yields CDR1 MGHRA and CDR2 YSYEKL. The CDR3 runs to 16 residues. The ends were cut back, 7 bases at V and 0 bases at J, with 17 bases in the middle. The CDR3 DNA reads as TGCGCCAGCAACCAGCAGGGCCCGGGAAGCACAGATACGCAGTATTTT. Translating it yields CASNQQGPGSTDTQYF.

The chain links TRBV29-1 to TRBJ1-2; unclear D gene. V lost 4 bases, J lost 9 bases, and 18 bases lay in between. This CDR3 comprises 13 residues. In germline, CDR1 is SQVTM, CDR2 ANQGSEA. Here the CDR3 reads CSVANPTQLSYTF. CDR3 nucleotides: TGCAGCGTTGCCAACCCCACTCAGTTAAGCTACACCTTC.

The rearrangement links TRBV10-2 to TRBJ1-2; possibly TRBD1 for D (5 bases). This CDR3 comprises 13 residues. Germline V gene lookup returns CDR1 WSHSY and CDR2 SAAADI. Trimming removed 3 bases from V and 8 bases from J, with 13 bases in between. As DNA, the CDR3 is TGCGCCAGCAGTGATCTAGGGGACTCCGGCTACACCTTC. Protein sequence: CASSDLGDSGYTF.

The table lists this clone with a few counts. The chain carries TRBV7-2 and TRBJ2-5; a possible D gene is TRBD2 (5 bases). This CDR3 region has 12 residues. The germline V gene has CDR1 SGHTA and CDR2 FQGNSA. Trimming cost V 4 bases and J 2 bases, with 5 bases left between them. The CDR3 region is CASSWEQETQYF. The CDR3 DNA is TGTGCCAGCAGCTGGGAGCAAGAGACCCAGTACTTC.

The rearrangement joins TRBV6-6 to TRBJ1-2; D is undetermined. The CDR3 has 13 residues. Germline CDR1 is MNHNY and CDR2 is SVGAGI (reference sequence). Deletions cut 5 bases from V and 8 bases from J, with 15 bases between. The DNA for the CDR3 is TGTGCCAGCAGTATTAACTGGGAGTTGGGCTACACCTTC. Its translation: CASSINWELGYTF.

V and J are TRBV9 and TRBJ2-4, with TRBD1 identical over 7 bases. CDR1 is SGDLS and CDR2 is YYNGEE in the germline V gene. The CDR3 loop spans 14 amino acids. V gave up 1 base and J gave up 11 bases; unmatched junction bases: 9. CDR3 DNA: TGTGCCAGCAGCGTAAGTGGGACAGAAACCGTTCAGTACTTC. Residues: CASSVSGTETVQYF.

The CDR3 protein is CASSLSLGGTDIQYF. The CDR3 DNA follows: TGTGCCAGCAGCTTGAGCTTGGGGGGAACGGACATTCAGTACTTC. The V call is TRBV5-6, the J call TRBJ2-4, with D maybe TRBD2 (6 bases). V gave up 1 base and J gave up 8 bases, with 16 bases separating them. In germline, CDR1 is SGHDT, CDR2 YYEEEE. The CDR3 has 15 residues.

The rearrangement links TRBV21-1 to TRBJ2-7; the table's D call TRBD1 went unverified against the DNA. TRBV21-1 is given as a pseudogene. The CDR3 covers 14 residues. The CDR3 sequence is CASSKGGQSYEQYV. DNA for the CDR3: TGTGCCAGCAGCAAAGGGGGACAGTCCTACGAGCAGTACGTC.

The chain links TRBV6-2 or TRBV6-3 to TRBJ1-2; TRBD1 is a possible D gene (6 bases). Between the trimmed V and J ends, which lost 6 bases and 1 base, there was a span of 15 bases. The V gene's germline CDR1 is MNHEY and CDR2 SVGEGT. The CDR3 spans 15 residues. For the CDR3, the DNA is TGTGCCAGCAGCCCGAGGGGGAGGAGTAACTATGGCTACACCTTC. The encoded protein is CASSPRGRSNYGYTF.

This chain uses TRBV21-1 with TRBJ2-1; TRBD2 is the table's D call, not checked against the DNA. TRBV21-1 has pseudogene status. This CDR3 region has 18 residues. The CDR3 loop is CASSKRGPLSGGRNEQFF. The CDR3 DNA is TGTGCCAGCAGCAAACGAGGGCCCCTTAGCGGGGGGCGGAATGAGCAGTTCTTC.

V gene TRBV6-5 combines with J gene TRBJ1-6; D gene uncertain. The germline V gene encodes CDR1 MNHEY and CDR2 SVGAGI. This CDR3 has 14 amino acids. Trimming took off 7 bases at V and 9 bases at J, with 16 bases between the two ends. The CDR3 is CASTLGVLGSPLHF. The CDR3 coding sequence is TGTGCCAGCACCTTAGGCGTTTTGGGTTCACCCCTCCACTTT.

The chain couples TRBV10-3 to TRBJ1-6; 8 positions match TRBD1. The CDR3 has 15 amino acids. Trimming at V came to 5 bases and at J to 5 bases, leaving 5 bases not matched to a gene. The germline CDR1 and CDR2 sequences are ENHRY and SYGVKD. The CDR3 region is CAISRAGGDNSPLHF. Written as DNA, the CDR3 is TGTGCCATCAGTCGAGCAGGGGGCGATAATTCACCCCTCCACTTT.

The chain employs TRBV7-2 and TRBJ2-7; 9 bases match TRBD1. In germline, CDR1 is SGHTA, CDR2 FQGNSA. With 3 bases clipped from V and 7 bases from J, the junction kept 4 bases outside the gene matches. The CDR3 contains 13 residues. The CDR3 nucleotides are TGTGCCAGCAGCTTGGGACAGGGAGGAGAGCAGTACGTC. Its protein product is CASSLGQGGEQYV.

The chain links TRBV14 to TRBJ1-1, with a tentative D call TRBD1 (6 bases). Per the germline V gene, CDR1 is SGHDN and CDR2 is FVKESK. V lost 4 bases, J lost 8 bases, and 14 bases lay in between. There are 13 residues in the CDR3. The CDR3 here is CASSRFRGFEAFF. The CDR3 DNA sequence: TGTGCCAGCAGCCGATTCAGGGGCTTCGAAGCTTTCTTT. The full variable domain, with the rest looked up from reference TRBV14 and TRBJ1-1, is EAGVTQFPSHSVIEKGQTVTLRCDPISGHDNLYWYRRVMGKEIKFLLHFVKESKQDESGMPNNRFLAERTGGTYSTLKVQPAELEDSGVYFCASSRFRGFEAFFGQGTRLTVV.

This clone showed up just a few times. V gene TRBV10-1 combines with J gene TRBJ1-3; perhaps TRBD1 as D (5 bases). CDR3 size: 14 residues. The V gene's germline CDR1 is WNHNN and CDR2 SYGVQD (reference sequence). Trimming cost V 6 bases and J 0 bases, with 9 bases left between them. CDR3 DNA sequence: TGCGCCAGCAGGGGACGGGGCTCTGGAAACACCATATATTTT. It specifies CASRGRGSGNTIYF.

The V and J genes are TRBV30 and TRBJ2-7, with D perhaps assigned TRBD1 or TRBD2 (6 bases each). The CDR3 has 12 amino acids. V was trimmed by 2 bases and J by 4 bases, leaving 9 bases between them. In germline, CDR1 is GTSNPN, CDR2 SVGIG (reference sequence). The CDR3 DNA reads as TGTGCCTGGAGTAAGGGGGGATACGAGCAGTACGTC. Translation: CAWSKGGYEQYV.

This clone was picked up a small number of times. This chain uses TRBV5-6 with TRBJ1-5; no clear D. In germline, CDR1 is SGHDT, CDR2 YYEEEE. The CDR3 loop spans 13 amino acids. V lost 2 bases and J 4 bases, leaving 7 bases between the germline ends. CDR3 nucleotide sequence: TGTGCCAGCAGCTTTTCTGGGAATCAGCCCCAGCATTTT. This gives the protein CASSFSGNQPQHF.

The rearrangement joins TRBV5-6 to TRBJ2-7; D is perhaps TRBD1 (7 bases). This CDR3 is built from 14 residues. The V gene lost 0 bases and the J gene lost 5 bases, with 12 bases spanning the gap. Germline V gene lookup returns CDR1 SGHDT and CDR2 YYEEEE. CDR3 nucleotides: TGTGCCAGCAGCTTGGAAGGCAGGGGGGACGAGCAGTACGTC. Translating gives CASSLEGRGDEQYV.

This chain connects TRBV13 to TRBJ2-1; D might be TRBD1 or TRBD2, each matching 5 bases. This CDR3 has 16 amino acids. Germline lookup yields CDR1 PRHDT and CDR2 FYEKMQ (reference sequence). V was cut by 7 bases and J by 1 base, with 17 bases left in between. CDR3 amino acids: CASTETGTNSYNEQFF. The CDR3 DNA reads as TGTGCCAGCACCGAGACCGGGACCAATTCCTACAATGAGCAGTTCTTC.

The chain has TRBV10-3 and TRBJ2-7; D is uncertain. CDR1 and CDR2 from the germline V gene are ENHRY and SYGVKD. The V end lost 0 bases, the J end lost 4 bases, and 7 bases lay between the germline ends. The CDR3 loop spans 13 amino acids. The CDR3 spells CAISESKNYEQYV. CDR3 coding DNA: TGTGCCATCAGTGAGTCTAAGAATTACGAGCAGTACGTC.

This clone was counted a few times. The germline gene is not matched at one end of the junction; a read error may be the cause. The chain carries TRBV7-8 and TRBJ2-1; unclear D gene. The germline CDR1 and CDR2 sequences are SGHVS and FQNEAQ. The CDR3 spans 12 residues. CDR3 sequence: CASSHPQGLWVF. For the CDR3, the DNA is TGTGCCAGCAGCCACCCCCAAGGGCTCTGGGTCTTC. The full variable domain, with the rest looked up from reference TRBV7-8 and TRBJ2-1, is GAGVSQSPRYKVAKRGQDVALRCDPISGHVSLFWYQQALGQGPEFLTYFQNEAQLDKSGLPSDRFFAERPEGSVSTLKIQRTQQEDSAVYLCASSHPQGLWVFGPGTRLTVL.

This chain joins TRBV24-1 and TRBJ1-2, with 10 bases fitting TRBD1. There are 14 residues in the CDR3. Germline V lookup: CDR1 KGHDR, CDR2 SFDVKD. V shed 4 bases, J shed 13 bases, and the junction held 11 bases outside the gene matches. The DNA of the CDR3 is TGTGCCACCAGTGAGCCGGGACAGGGGACGGTTCGCACCTTC. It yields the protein CATSEPGQGTVRTF.

The CDR3 region has the DNA TGTGCCAGCCGACTTGCCGGGACAGATTACAATGAGCAGTTCTTC. Encoded protein: CASRLAGTDYNEQFF. V is TRBV6-5 and J is TRBJ2-1; 7 bases align to TRBD1. The CDR3 length is 15 residues. Germline CDR1 and CDR2: MNHEY and SVGAGI. V gave up 8 bases and J gave up 4 bases; unmatched junction bases: 11.

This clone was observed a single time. Here the CDR3 reads CASSQDERAMNTEAFF. CDR3 coding DNA: TGCGCCAGCAGCCAAGATGAAAGAGCCATGAACACTGAAGCTTTCTTT. The J gene is TRBJ1-1, the V gene TRBV4-3; D remains ambiguous. CDR1 is LGHNA and CDR2 is YSLEER in the germline V gene. The CDR3 totals 16 residues. V was cut by 0 bases and J by 0 bases, with 11 bases left in between.

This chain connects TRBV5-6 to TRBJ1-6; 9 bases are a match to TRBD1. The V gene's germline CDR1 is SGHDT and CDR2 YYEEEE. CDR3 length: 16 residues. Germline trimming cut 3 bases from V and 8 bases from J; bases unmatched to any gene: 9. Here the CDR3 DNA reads TGTGCCAGCAGCTCTGGGACAGGGAGCCATTATTCACCCCTCCACTTT. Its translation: CASSSGTGSHYSPLHF.

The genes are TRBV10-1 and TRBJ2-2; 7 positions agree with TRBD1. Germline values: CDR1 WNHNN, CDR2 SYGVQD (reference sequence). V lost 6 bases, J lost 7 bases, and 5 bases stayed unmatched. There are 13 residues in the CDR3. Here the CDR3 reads CASRGGVGGELFF. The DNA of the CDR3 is TGCGCCAGCAGAGGGGGCGTCGGCGGGGAGCTGTTTTTT.

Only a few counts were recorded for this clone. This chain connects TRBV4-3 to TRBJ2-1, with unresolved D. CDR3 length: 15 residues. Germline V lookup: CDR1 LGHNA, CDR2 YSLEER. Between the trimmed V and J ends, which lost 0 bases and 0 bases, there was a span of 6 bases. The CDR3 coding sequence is TGCGCCAGCAGCCAAGAAAAGAGCTCCTACAATGAGCAGTTCTTC. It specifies CASSQEKSSYNEQFF.

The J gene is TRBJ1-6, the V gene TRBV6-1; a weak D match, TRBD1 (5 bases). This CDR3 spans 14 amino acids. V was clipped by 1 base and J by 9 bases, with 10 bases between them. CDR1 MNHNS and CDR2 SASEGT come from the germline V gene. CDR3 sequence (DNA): TGTGCCAGCAGTGAAGGGGGCTTCGGTTCACCCCTCCACTTT. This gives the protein CASSEGGFGSPLHF.

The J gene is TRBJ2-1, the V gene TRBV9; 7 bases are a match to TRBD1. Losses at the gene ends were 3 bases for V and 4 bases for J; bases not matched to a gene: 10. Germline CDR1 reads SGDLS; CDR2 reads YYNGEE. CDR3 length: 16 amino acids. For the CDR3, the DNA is TGTGCCAGCAGCGCCCGACAGGGCCAACTATACAATGAGCAGTTCTTC. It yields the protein CASSARQGQLYNEQFF.